Each of the 31 T cell receptor beta chains below was sequenced from the same sample in a study of shared clonotypes between healthy human individuals. TCRdb's table, derived via immunoSEQ multiplex PCR, lists solely in-frame clones and lacks some. Of some 500,000 clones in the sample, approximately 95% were seen once. The sequencing sample was made of naive CD4+ T cells sorted from blood. Subset in this sample: CD45RA+ positively selected. The receptor source for this set is a woman in her thirties in good health.

The chain joins TRBV6-4 to TRBJ2-7; D is unclear. V lost 6 bases and J 2 bases, leaving 17 bases between the germline ends. The CDR3 extends over 15 amino acids. The germline V gene has CDR1 MRHNA and CDR2 SNTAGT. Here the CDR3 reads CASRARSDGTYEQYF. The CDR3 DNA is TGTGCCAGCAGAGCCAGAAGCGACGGTACCTACGAGCAGTACTTC.

Points on this clone: The same CDR3 is also encoded by other DNA sequences in this sample. The chain is built from TRBV11-2 and TRBJ1-1; D not resolved. This CDR3 is built from 13 residues. Per the germline V gene, CDR1 is SGHAT and CDR2 is FQNNGV. With 3 bases removed from V and 2 bases from J, the gap between germline ends came to 7 bases. CDR3 sequence reads: CASSFPGNTEAFF. CDR3 nucleotides: TGTGCCAGCAGCTTTCCGGGAAACACTGAAGCTTTCTTT.

The chain uses TRBV7-2 and TRBJ1-4; D might be TRBD1 (6 bases). There are 16 residues in the CDR3. V lost 3 bases to trimming and J lost 1 base, with 12 bases between them. Looked up from germline, CDR1 is SGHTA and CDR2 is FQGNSA. This CDR3 reads CASSLRGGITNEKLFF. The CDR3 coding sequence is TGTGCCAGCAGCTTGAGGGGGGGGATAACTAATGAAAAACTGTTTTTT. Complete variable domain (other parts from reference TRBV7-2 and TRBJ1-4): GAGVSQSPSNKVTEKGKDVELRCDPISGHTALYWYRQSLGQGLEFLIYFQGNSAPDKSGLPSDRFSAERTGGSVSTLTIQRTQQEDSAVYLCASSLRGGITNEKLFFGSGTQLSVL.

J is TRBJ1-2 and V is TRBV6-6; no reliable D call. Germline V lookup: CDR1 MNHNY, CDR2 SVGAGI (reference sequence). The CDR3 has 14 residues. The germline V and J ends were trimmed by 2 bases and 4 bases, with 11 bases remaining between them. This CDR3 is CASSYNLGSYGYTF. CDR3 in DNA: TGTGCCAGCAGTTACAATCTGGGGAGCTATGGCTACACCTTC.

This clone was observed once. The chain uses TRBV28 and TRBJ1-5, with D possibly TRBD1 on 5 matching bases. There are 16 residues in the CDR3. In germline, CDR1 is MDHEN, CDR2 SYDVKM. Trimming removed 4 bases at V and 0 bases at J, with 13 bases between. As DNA, the CDR3 is TGTGCCAGCAGTTCTCGGGACCAATATAGCAATCAGCCCCAGCATTTT. This sequence encodes CASSSRDQYSNQPQHF.

The CDR3 loop is CASSPQGATKNIQYF. The CDR3 nucleotides are TGCGCCAGCAGCCCCCAGGGGGCCACCAAAAACATTCAGTACTTC. The V and J genes are TRBV5-1 and TRBJ2-4; TRBD1 matches at 8 bases. The germline V gene has CDR1 SGHRS and CDR2 YFSETQ. This CDR3 has 15 residues. J lost 2 bases, V lost 4 bases, and 5 bases had no gene match.

The chain has TRBV19 and TRBJ2-1, with D hard to call. The CDR3 covers 15 residues. V was shortened by 0 bases and J by 4 bases, with 10 bases between the two germline ends. Per the germline V gene, CDR1 is LNHDA and CDR2 is SQIVND (reference sequence). This CDR3 is CASSIDRWGYNEQFF. In DNA, the CDR3 is TGTGCCAGTAGTATAGACAGGTGGGGTTACAATGAGCAGTTCTTC.

A single count supports this clone. The rearrangement joins TRBV10-3 to TRBJ1-1; TRBD1 might be the D (5 bases). Trimming took 3 bases from V and 0 from J, leaving 11 bases between them. CDR3 size: 15 residues. Per the germline V gene, CDR1 is ENHRY and CDR2 is SYGVKD. The CDR3 sequence: CAISDRQLMNTEAFF. CDR3 nucleotide sequence: TGTGCCATCAGTGATAGACAGCTCATGAACACTGAAGCTTTCTTT.

The chain joins TRBV19 to TRBJ2-5; the match to TRBD1 covers 8 bases. TRBJ2-7 matches the DNA end more closely, so the J call is doubtful. The CDR3 spans 13 residues. Germline lookup yields CDR1 LNHDA and CDR2 SQIVND (reference sequence). In nucleotides, the CDR3 is TGTGCCAGTAGTAGGGACAGGTACTACGAGCAGTACTTC. Translation: CASSRDRYYEQYF.

The chain recombines TRBV5-4 with TRBJ1-1, with a tentative D call TRBD1 (5 bases). CDR3 length: 11 residues. Germline V lookup: CDR1 SGHNT, CDR2 YYREEE (reference sequence). V lost 2 bases and J lost 7, with 6 bases in between. CDR3: CASSFDSEAFF. The CDR3 DNA reads TGTGCCAGCAGCTTTGACAGTGAAGCTTTCTTT.

In nucleotides, the CDR3 is TGCGCCAGCAGCCAACCTAGCAGGGGCTCGGGAAACACCATATATTTT. Translated: CASSQPSRGSGNTIYF. The chain has TRBV4-1 and TRBJ1-3; a weak D match, TRBD1 (6 bases). Trimming pared 2 bases from V and 4 bases from J, leaving 15 bases between. This CDR3 contains 16 residues. In germline, CDR1 is MGHRA, CDR2 YSYEKL.

This rearrangement joins TRBV19 to TRBJ1-2; 9 bases line up with TRBD1. CDR3 length: 13 amino acids. V was pared by 4 bases and J by 3 bases, with 0 bases of the junction left unmatched. From germline, CDR1 is LNHDA and CDR2 SQIVND (reference sequence). The CDR3 DNA is TGTGCCAGTAGTAGGGACAGGGACTATGGCTACACCTTC. Translation gives CASSRDRDYGYTF.

The V and J genes are TRBV7-3 and TRBJ2-1, with no clear D. Germline V gene sequence: CDR1 SGHTA, CDR2 FQGTGA. The CDR3 is 14 amino acids. Trimming stripped 5 bases from V and 0 bases from J, with 8 bases between. The CDR3 region has the DNA TGTGCCAGCAGCCCCCTGAGCTCCTACAATGAGCAGTTCTTC. Encoded protein: CASSPLSSYNEQFF.

The rearrangement links TRBV23-1 to TRBJ1-3; the D gene is possibly TRBD1 (6 bases). TRBV23-1 is known as an ORF, though its function is uncertain. V was shortened by 7 bases and J by 8 bases, with 12 bases between the two germline ends. CDR3 length equals 12 residues. For the CDR3, the DNA is TGCGCCAGCACCGAAGAGGGGGACACCATATATTTT. The encoded protein is CASTEEGDTIYF.

The V gene is TRBV28, the J gene TRBJ1-5; D uncertain. The CDR3 contains 12 residues. Germline V gives CDR1 MDHEN, CDR2 SYDVKM. Trimming removed 4 bases from V and 11 bases from J, with 12 bases in between. The CDR3 DNA reads TGTGCCAGCAGTTCACCTATAGTAGCCCAGCATTTT. It is translated as CASSSPIVAQHF.

This clone has a single count. The V and J genes are TRBV25-1 and TRBJ1-2, with D possibly matching TRBD1 (5 bases). V lost 2 bases and J 3 bases, leaving 10 bases between the germline ends. The V gene's germline CDR1 is MGHDK and CDR2 SYGVNS. The length of the CDR3 is 14 residues. In DNA, the CDR3 is TGTGCCAGCAGTGAAGTAGGGACGGACTATGGCTACACCTTC. Translating gives CASSEVGTDYGYTF.

The genes are TRBV11-1 and TRBJ2-7; D not resolved. V lost 4 bases and J lost 6, with 16 bases in between. Germline V gives CDR1 SGHAT, CDR2 FQDESV (reference sequence). The CDR3 totals 14 residues. CDR3 in amino acids: CASSSTSRPSEQYF. In DNA form, the CDR3 reads TGTGCCAGCAGCTCCACCTCCCGACCTTCCGAGCAGTACTTC.

This clone occurred once. CDR3 DNA sequence: TGCGCCAGCAGACCGGGACTAGCGGGAGTCGGTGAGCAGTTCTTC. The encoded protein is CASRPGLAGVGEQFF. The genes are TRBV10-2 and TRBJ2-1; 14 bases are shared with TRBD2. The CDR3 runs 15 residues. Germline-derived CDR1 and CDR2 are WSHSY and SAAADI. The V segment lost 6 bases and the J segment 9 bases; nucleotides outside the gene matches: 7.

This sequence joins TRBV12-5 and TRBJ2-1; TRBD1 agrees at 10 bases. Germline CDR1 is LGHNT and CDR2 is FRNRAP. This CDR3 comprises 14 residues. V shed 3 bases and J 9 bases; nucleotides not matched to a gene: 5. The CDR3 is CASGFGTGVREQFF. For the CDR3, the DNA is TGTGCTAGTGGTTTCGGGACAGGGGTTCGTGAGCAGTTCTTC.

CDR3 sequence reads: CASSFGTGNQPQHF. In nucleotides, the CDR3 is TGTGCCAGCAGCTTCGGGACCGGCAATCAGCCCCAGCATTTT. The rearrangement links TRBV7-7 to TRBJ1-5; a weak D match, TRBD1 (5 bases). This CDR3 is 14 amino acids long. Germline CDR1 SSHAT, CDR2 FNYEAQ (reference sequence). V was clipped by 3 bases and J by 2 bases, with 8 bases between them.

The genes are TRBV19 and TRBJ2-3; D gene uncertain. Germline V gene sequence: CDR1 LNHDA, CDR2 SQIVND (reference sequence). V shed 4 bases and J shed 3 bases, with 11 bases lying between them. The length of the CDR3 is 14 residues. The CDR3 coding sequence is TGTGCCAGTAGTAGGCCTCAGCGAACAGATACGCAGTATTTT. Its protein is CASSRPQRTDTQYF.

This sequence joins TRBV27 and TRBJ1-5; maybe TRBD1 (5 bases). The CDR3 sequence is 13 residues long. The ends were cut back, 5 bases at V and 2 bases at J, with 7 bases in the middle. CDR1 MNHEY and CDR2 SMNVEV come from the germline V gene (reference sequence). The CDR3 DNA reads TGTGCCAGCAGTATGGGGCGCAATCAGCCCCAGCATTTT. Its translation: CASSMGRNQPQHF.

This sequence joins TRBV6-6 and TRBJ2-2, with D perhaps matching TRBD2 (6 bases). V dropped 5 bases and J dropped 5 bases, with 9 bases sitting between them. The CDR3 is made up of 13 amino acids. Germline CDR1 is MNHNY and CDR2 is SVGAGI (reference sequence). CDR3 DNA sequence: TGTGCCAGCAGTCAAAGCGGGACCGGGGAGCTGTTTTTT. Its translation: CASSQSGTGELFF.

The chain uses TRBV13 and TRBJ1-1, with D hard to call. Per germline, CDR1 PRHDT and CDR2 FYEKMQ (reference sequence). Deletions cut 5 bases from V and 0 bases from J, with 10 bases between. This CDR3 is 14 amino acids long. The CDR3 here is CASSPGYMNTEAFF. CDR3 nucleotide sequence: TGTGCCAGCAGCCCCGGTTACATGAACACTGAAGCTTTCTTT.

This clone was picked up one time. The genes are TRBV5-1 and TRBJ2-1, with TRBD1 matching over 8 bases. This CDR3 spans 14 amino acids. CDR1 and CDR2 (germline): SGHRS, YFSETQ. V gave up 6 bases and J gave up 5 bases; unmatched junction bases: 7. The CDR3 DNA reads as TGCGCCAGCAAAGGGACAGGTGGGAACAATGAGCAGTTCTTC. Protein sequence: CASKGTGGNNEQFF. The full variable domain, its missing parts supplied by reference TRBV5-1 and TRBJ2-1, is KAGVTQTPRYLIKTRGQQVTLSCSPISGHRSVSWYQQTPGQGLQFLFEYFSETQRNKGNFPGRFSGRQFSNSRSEMNVSTLELGDSALYLCASKGTGGNNEQFFGPGTRLTVL.

This clone is a singleton in its sample. The chain links TRBV28 to TRBJ2-5; possibly TRBD2 for D (5 bases). The better agreement between TRBJ2-7 and the DNA end casts doubt on the J call. The CDR3 is made up of 14 amino acids. Germline V gene sequence: CDR1 MDHEN, CDR2 SYDVKM. CDR3: CASESTRSSYEQYF. Here the CDR3 DNA reads TGTGCCAGCGAATCCACTAGGAGCTCCTACGAGCAGTACTTC.

Turning to this clone: This CDR3 is also generated by other DNA sequences in the sample. The V gene is TRBV2, the J gene TRBJ2-5; D is unclear. The CDR3 loop spans 11 amino acids. With 6 bases removed from V and 5 bases from J, the gap between germline ends came to 7 bases. Germline values: CDR1 SNHLY, CDR2 FYNNEI. The CDR3 loop is CASSLQETQYF. DNA of the CDR3: TGTGCCAGCAGCCTCCAGGAGACCCAGTACTTC.

The chain couples TRBV28 to TRBJ2-5; TRBD1 aligns across 9 bases. Germline CDR1 reads MDHEN; CDR2 reads SYDVKM. V trimming: 10 bases; J trimming: 1 base; junction bases outside the gene matches: 7. The CDR3 contains 14 residues. The CDR3 region is CAITGTGPQETQYF. CDR3 in DNA: TGTGCCATCACCGGGACAGGGCCCCAAGAGACCCAGTACTTC.

The J gene is TRBJ1-5, the V gene TRBV30; D might be TRBD1 (6 bases). The CDR3 extends over 14 amino acids. The germline gives CDR1 GTSNPN, CDR2 SVGIG (reference sequence). Trimming took off 5 bases at V and 2 bases at J, with 13 bases between the two ends. The CDR3 nucleotides are TGTGCCTGGGGGGGGCAGTGGGGCAATCAGCCCCAGCATTTT. Protein: CAWGGQWGNQPQHF.

The chain is built from TRBV4-1 and TRBJ2-7; D unresolved. This CDR3 has 15 amino acids. V was cut by 1 base and J by 3 bases, with 13 bases left in between. Germline CDR1 MGHRA, CDR2 YSYEKL. The CDR3 loop reads CASSQVFDGCYEQYF. In nucleotides, the CDR3 is TGCGCCAGCAGCCAAGTTTTCGACGGATGCTACGAGCAGTACTTC.

The chain joins TRBV10-3 to TRBJ2-7; TRBD2 might be the D (5 bases). Germline values: CDR1 ENHRY, CDR2 SYGVKD. Deletions cut 7 bases from V and 5 bases from J, with 15 bases between. The CDR3 is 13 residues long. The CDR3 nucleotides are TGTGCCATCACAACCTCGGGCGGGCACGAGCAGTACTTC. Protein product: CAITTSGGHEQYF.